This TCR beta chain was recorded in a study of CD8+CD57+ T cells in acquired aplastic anemia. Using genomic DNA as the template, TCR beta VDJ and CDR3 profiling was carried out. TCRdb re-derived calls from the reads in MiXCR, one entry per CDR3 protein. In the table there are 250,000 to 350,000 distinct CDR3 sequences, 56% of which are singletons. In its sample, this clonotype was seen once. Per the germline V gene, CDR1 is LNHDA and CDR2 is SQIVND (reference sequence). After removal of 5 bases from V and 2 bases from J, the junction contained 2 bases not matched to a gene. The length of the CDR3 is 13 residues. Patients sequenced had flow cytometry evidence of CD8+CD57+ cell expansion.

The TCR was taken from a human donor with aplastic anemia. This chain links TRBV19 with TRBJ2-5; 7 nucleotides agree with TRBD1. The sample was sorted CD4+, CD8+, or CD8+CD57+ T cells (not recorded which) from PBMCs. DNA of the CDR3: TGTGCCAGTAGTTCGACAGGGCAAGAGACCCAGTACTTC. Protein sequence: CASSSTGQETQYF.